Presented here are 6 T cell receptor beta chains from one specimen sequenced in a study of long-term antiretroviral therapy in people with HIV. Samples were assayed with immunoSEQ v3.0 at survey level. Produced via immunoSEQ multiplex PCR; TCRdb's table is partial and in-frame only. The sample yields 25,000 to 30,000 clones, around 84% seen once. The sequencing used unsorted PBMCs, collected 0.8 years after starting antiretroviral therapy. Every receptor here comes from a woman aged 30 to 39 with HIV.

This rearrangement joins TRBV25-1 to TRBJ2-3, with 8 bases aligning to TRBD2. This CDR3 contains 18 residues. V was clipped by 2 bases and J by 3 bases; unmatched bases: 13. Germline V lookup: CDR1 MGHDK, CDR2 SYGVNS. This CDR3 reads CASSEGPRTSQGTDTQYF. The CDR3 region has the DNA TGTGCCAGCAGTGAAGGTCCGCGGACTAGCCAGGGGACAGATACGCAGTATTTT.

The V and J genes are TRBV10-2 and TRBJ2-3; D is unclear. The length of the CDR3 is 16 residues. V lost 0 bases and J lost 6, with 16 bases in between. Per germline, CDR1 WSHSY and CDR2 SAAADI. The DNA of the CDR3 is TGCGCCAGCAGTGAGTCGACCGGCTGGATGGTGGATACGCAGTATTTT. This gives the protein CASSESTGWMVDTQYF.

The V call is TRBV7-8, the J call TRBJ1-1; D is undetermined. The CDR3 spans 15 residues. The germline gives CDR1 SGHVS, CDR2 FQNEAQ. The V and J ends lost 5 bases and 5 bases respectively, with 18 bases between them. CDR3 region: CASSQRPKAGTEAFF. The CDR3, as DNA: TGTGCCAGCAGCCAACGACCTAAAGCGGGTACTGAAGCTTTCTTT. The entire variable domain, with the rest obtained from reference TRBV7-8 and TRBJ1-1, is as follows: GAGVSQSPRYKVAKRGQDVALRCDPISGHVSLFWYQQALGQGPEFLTYFQNEAQLDKSGLPSDRFFAERPEGSVSTLKIQRTQQEDSAVYLCASSQRPKAGTEAFFGQGTRLTVV.

This chain links TRBV15 with TRBJ2-7; tentatively, D is TRBD2 (5 bases). This CDR3 is built from 13 residues. CDR1 is LNHNV, CDR2 YYDKDF, per germline (reference sequence). V was clipped by 8 bases and J by 3 bases, with 14 bases between them. The CDR3 DNA follows: TGTGCCACCGGAGACGGGATTCGCTACGAGCAGTACTTC. It is translated as CATGDGIRYEQYF. The whole variable domain, remainder taken from reference TRBV15 and TRBJ2-7, is DAMVIQNPRYQVTQFGKPVTLSCSQTLNHNVMYWYQQKSSQAPKLLFHYYDKDFNNEADTPDNFQSRRPNTSFCFLDIRSPGLGDTAMYLCATGDGIRYEQYFGPGTRLTVT.

V is TRBV5-1 and J is TRBJ1-2, with D hard to call. The CDR3 loop spans 13 amino acids. CDR1 is SGHRS and CDR2 is YFSETQ in the germline V gene. V lost 4 bases and J 4 bases, leaving 11 bases between the germline ends. The CDR3 region has the DNA TGCGCCAGCAGCCTGGCTAAGGGCTATGGCTACACCTTC. This codes for CASSLAKGYGYTF. The full variable domain, in which reference TRBV5-1 and TRBJ1-2 provide the parts outside the CDR3, is KAGVTQTPRYLIKTRGQQVTLSCSPISGHRSVSWYQQTPGQGLQFLFEYFSETQRNKGNFPGRFSGRQFSNSRSEMNVSTLELGDSALYLCASSLAKGYGYTFGSGTRLTVV.

V and J are TRBV6-5 and TRBJ1-6, with a tentative D call TRBD1 (5 bases). This CDR3 region has 14 residues. Germline V gene data show CDR1 as MNHEY and CDR2 as SVGAGI. Between the trimmed V and J ends, which lost 8 bases and 3 bases, there was a span of 11 bases. This chain's CDR3 is CASRGGLYNSPLHF. In DNA, the CDR3 is TGTGCCAGCCGGGGGGGTCTCTATAATTCACCCCTCCACTTT.